What follows are 3 T cell receptor beta chains derived from one specimen sequenced in a study of blood T cell repertoires in COVID-19. Libraries were prepared by immunoSEQ multiplex PCR; TCRdb keeps only in-frame clonotypes and omits some of them. Among some 83,000 clones listed, 70% to 90% were seen once. The specimen sequenced was peripheral blood. These TCRs come from a man aged 55 to 70 with acute or convalescent COVID-19.

The genes are TRBV30 and TRBJ1-5; 11 bases match TRBD1. V lost 5 bases to trimming and J lost 7 bases; unmatched junction nucleotides: 7. This CDR3 region has 14 residues. The germline V gene has CDR1 GTSNPN and CDR2 SVGIG (reference sequence). CDR3 coding DNA: TGTGCCTGGGCCCGGACAGGGGGCGGGCAGCCCCAGCATTTT. Its protein product is CAWARTGGGQPQHF.

The rearrangement uses TRBV12-3 or TRBV12-4 and TRBJ2-2; no clear D. The V gene lost 5 bases and the J gene lost 7 bases, with 11 bases spanning the gap. This CDR3 region has 13 residues. The CDR3 here is CASSISVSGELFF. The CDR3 DNA is TGTGCCAGCAGTATCAGCGTAAGCGGGGAGCTGTTTTTT.

This chain uses TRBV19 with TRBJ2-1, with 12 bases matching TRBD2. This CDR3 is 13 amino acids long. From germline, CDR1 is LNHDA and CDR2 SQIVND (reference sequence). The V gene end was trimmed by 4 bases and the J gene end by 9 bases; junction bases not matched to a gene: 1. CDR3 sequence reads: CASSTSGRGEQFF. The CDR3 bases are TGTGCCAGTAGTACTAGCGGGAGGGGTGAGCAGTTCTTC. Supplemented by reference TRBV19 and TRBJ2-1, the full variable domain reads DGGITQSPKYLFRKEGQNVTLSCEQNLNHDAMYWYRQDPGQGLRLIYYSQIVNDFQKGDIAEGYSVSREKKESFPLTVTSAQKNPTAFYLCASSTSGRGEQFFGPGTRLTVL.